The source of this T cell receptor beta chain is a study of CD4 T cells in relation to SARS-CoV-2 and coronaviruses. Study at large: The HLA restriction of the shared crossreactive spike epitopes was mapped.

Data came from immunoSEQ multiplex PCR; TCRdb stores just in-frame clones and leaves some out. The table records 15,000 to 20,000 clones, approximately 80% of them present only once. Remarks on this clone: Its specificity is not known.

The CDR3 is made up of 11 amino acids. The germline V gene has CDR1 SEHNR and CDR2 FQNEAQ (reference sequence). V lost 5 bases to trimming and J lost 8 bases, with 8 bases between them. Before the COVID-19 pandemic, during about 2010-2018, CD4+ T cells were taken from unexposed donors. CD4+ T cells were isolated from the cells after around 11 days of culture. As cell numbers allowed, unexposed-donor CD4+ T cells faced SARS-CoV-2 S/N and four cold-coronavirus spikes. On days 3 and 7, cultures got half fresh IL-2 medium. The chain is built from TRBV7-9 and TRBJ2-3; D possibly corresponds to TRBD1 (5 bases). The receptor was isolated from a human donor in good health. The sequencing sample was made of CD4+ T cells from PBMCs, cultured in vitro. DNA for the CDR3: TGTGCCAGCAGCCTTGGGGCTACGCAGTATTTT. Encoded protein: CASSLGATQYF.